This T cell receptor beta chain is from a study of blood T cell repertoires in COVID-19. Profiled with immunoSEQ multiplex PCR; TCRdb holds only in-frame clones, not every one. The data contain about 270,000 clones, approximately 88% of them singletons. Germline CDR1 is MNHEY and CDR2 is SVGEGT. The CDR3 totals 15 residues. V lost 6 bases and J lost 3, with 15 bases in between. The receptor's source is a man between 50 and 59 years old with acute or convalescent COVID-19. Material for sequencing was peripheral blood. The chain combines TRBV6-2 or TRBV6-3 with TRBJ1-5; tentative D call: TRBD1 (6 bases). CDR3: CASSGGRGVNQPQHF. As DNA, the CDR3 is TGTGCCAGCAGCGGGGGCAGGGGAGTCAATCAGCCCCAGCATTTT.